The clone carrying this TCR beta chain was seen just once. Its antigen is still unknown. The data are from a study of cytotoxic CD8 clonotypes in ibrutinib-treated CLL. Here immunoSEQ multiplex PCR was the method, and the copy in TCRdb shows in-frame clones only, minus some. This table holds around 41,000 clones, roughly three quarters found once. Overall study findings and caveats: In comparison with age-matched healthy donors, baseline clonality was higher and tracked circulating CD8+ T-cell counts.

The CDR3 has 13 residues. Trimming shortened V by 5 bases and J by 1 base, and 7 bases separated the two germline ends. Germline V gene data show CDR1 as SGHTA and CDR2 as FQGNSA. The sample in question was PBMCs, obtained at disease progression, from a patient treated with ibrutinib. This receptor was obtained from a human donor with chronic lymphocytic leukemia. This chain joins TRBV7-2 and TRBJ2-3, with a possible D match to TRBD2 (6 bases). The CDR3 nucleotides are TGTGCCAGCAGCCCGGGAGGCACAGATACGCAGTATTTT. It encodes CASSPGGTDTQYF.